These 21 T cell receptor beta chains were sequenced from one sample in a study of shared clonotypes between healthy human individuals (dated by TCRdb to about 2020). Receptors were amplified or captured by the immunoSEQ multiplex PCR assay. TCRdb retrieved this table from immuneACCESS and kept in-frame rearrangements only. Not all clones are present; in checked studies, unresolved V genes account for under half, and no reason is known for the remainder. Across this sample there are 2 million to 2.5 million clones, with 90% to 95% seen only once. Around 0.4% of the sample goes to the ten largest clones. The sample consisted of naive CD4+ T cells from PBMCs. The cell subset or site tag for this specimen amounts to: CD45RA+ positively selected. The receptors originated from a man in his late teens or twenties in good health. Some clones in this sample may be carry-over from other donors' samples.

The chain is built from TRBV19 and TRBJ1-3; D gene ambiguous. Germline CDR1 is LNHDA and CDR2 is SQIVND (reference sequence). The CDR3 covers 17 residues. V was cut by 5 bases and J by 0 bases, with 17 bases left in between. CDR3 DNA sequence: TGTGCCAGTAGTGACGTCGGCGGAGCAGTCTCTGGAAACACCATATATTTT. It specifies CASSDVGGAVSGNTIYF.

This rearrangement joins TRBV7-2 to TRBJ2-1; D unclear. CDR3 size: 11 residues. V lost 8 bases, J lost 4 bases, and 6 bases lay in between. Germline V gives CDR1 SGHTA, CDR2 FQGNSA. CDR3 amino acids: CASGYYNEQFF. The CDR3 DNA follows: TGTGCCAGCGGCTATTACAATGAGCAGTTCTTC.

The chain has TRBV5-1 and TRBJ1-4, with D perhaps TRBD1 (6 bases). Germline CDR1 SGHRS, CDR2 YFSETQ. V lost 1 base, J lost 8 bases, and 12 bases lay in between. This CDR3 contains 14 residues. The CDR3 loop reads CASSLTGIREKLFF. The CDR3 coding sequence is TGCGCCAGCAGCTTGACAGGGATTAGAGAAAAACTGTTTTTT.

J is TRBJ2-7 and V is TRBV27, with a tentative D call TRBD1 (6 bases). This CDR3 region has 14 residues. CDR1 is MNHEY, CDR2 SMNVEV, per germline (reference sequence). Trimming shortened V by 6 bases and J by 0 bases, and 12 bases separated the two germline ends. This chain's CDR3 is CASRPGASSYEQYF. CDR3 nucleotides: TGTGCCAGCAGGCCAGGGGCCTCCTCCTACGAGCAGTACTTC.

The V and J genes are TRBV14 and TRBJ2-2; D not certain. Germline CDR1 and CDR2: SGHDN and FVKESK. This CDR3 is built from 16 residues. The germline V and J ends were trimmed by 4 bases and 4 bases, with 16 bases remaining between them. This CDR3 reads CASSRSFGVGTGELFF. CDR3 nucleotide sequence: TGTGCCAGCAGCCGTAGTTTTGGGGTCGGCACCGGGGAGCTGTTTTTT.

The V call is TRBV6-6, the J call TRBJ2-4, with a weak D call TRBD2 (5 bases). The V and J ends lost 6 bases and 0 bases respectively, with 15 bases between them. This CDR3 has 16 amino acids. CDR1 MNHNY and CDR2 SVGAGI come from the germline V gene (reference sequence). The CDR3 is CASRGWERLAKNIQYF. The CDR3 nucleotides read TGTGCCAGCAGGGGGTGGGAGCGGCTAGCCAAAAACATTCAGTACTTC.

With regard to this clone: The identical CDR3 is also encoded by other nucleotide sequences in the sample. The chain is built from TRBV19 and TRBJ2-5; D perhaps matches TRBD1 (5 bases). V was clipped by 1 base and J by 1 base, with 7 bases between them. This CDR3 spans 14 amino acids. Germline-derived CDR1 and CDR2 are LNHDA and SQIVND (reference sequence). The CDR3, as DNA: TGTGCCAGTAGTATAGGACAGCCCCAAGAGACCCAGTACTTC. This gives the protein CASSIGQPQETQYF.

V and J are TRBV30 and TRBJ2-4; D might be TRBD1 (5 bases). From germline, CDR1 is GTSNPN and CDR2 SVGIG (reference sequence). The CDR3 covers 14 residues. V was clipped by 1 base and J by 1 base, with 8 bases between them. The CDR3 spells CAWSAGIAKNIQYF. CDR3 DNA: TGTGCCTGGAGTGCAGGGATTGCCAAAAACATTCAGTACTTC.

The chain combines TRBV14 with TRBJ2-7, with TRBD1 matching 9 bases. Looked up from germline, CDR1 is SGHDN and CDR2 is FVKESK. The CDR3 extends over 14 amino acids. The J segment lost 2 bases and the V segment lost 1 base, leaving 0 bases of the junction unmatched. Here the CDR3 DNA reads TGTGCCAGCAGCCAAGGGACAGGGGCCTACGAGCAGTACTTC. This codes for CASSQGTGAYEQYF. Using reference TRBV14 and TRBJ2-7 for the parts outside the CDR3, the full variable domain is EAGVTQFPSHSVIEKGQTVTLRCDPISGHDNLYWYRRVMGKEIKFLLHFVKESKQDESGMPNNRFLAERTGGTYSTLKVQPAELEDSGVYFCASSQGTGAYEQYFGPGTRLTVT.

CDR3 nucleotide sequence: TGTGCCATCAGCGGGTACAGGGCGGGCACTGAAGCTTTCTTT. This translates into CAISGYRAGTEAFF. This chain joins TRBV10-3 and TRBJ1-1, with D possibly matching TRBD1 (6 bases). CDR1 and CDR2 from the germline V gene are ENHRY and SYGVKD. Trimming left V 6 bases short and J 4 bases short, with 15 bases between. The CDR3 runs to 14 residues.

Regarding this clone: Additional DNA sequences in this sample encode the identical CDR3. DNA for the CDR3: TGCGCCAGCAGCTCGGGACTAGCGGGCGGCCAAGAGACCCAGTACTTC. Protein sequence: CASSSGLAGGQETQYF. The chain combines TRBV5-1 with TRBJ2-5; 12 bases line up with TRBD2. Germline V gene data show CDR1 as SGHRS and CDR2 as YFSETQ. V shed 3 bases and J 1 base; nucleotides not matched to a gene: 4. This CDR3 is built from 16 residues.

This clone has just one count. The chain is built from TRBV5-1 and TRBJ2-3, with a possible D match to TRBD1 (5 bases). The germline CDR1 and CDR2 sequences are SGHRS and YFSETQ. With 0 bases removed from V and 5 bases from J, the gap between germline ends came to 10 bases. The CDR3 is 14 residues long. Here the CDR3 reads CASSLEGDGDTQYF. CDR3 sequence (DNA): TGCGCCAGCAGCTTGGAAGGGGATGGAGATACGCAGTATTTT.

Points on this clone: Other DNA sequences in this specimen translate into the identical CDR3. The rearrangement uses TRBV5-1 and TRBJ2-3; D call uncertain. The CDR3 has 12 amino acids. V was cut by 2 bases and J by 2 bases, with 3 bases left in between. Germline assignment: CDR1 SGHRS and CDR2 YFSETQ. DNA for the CDR3: TGCGCCAGCAGCTTCGACACAGATACGCAGTATTTT. It yields the protein CASSFDTDTQYF.

As to this clone: The same CDR3 is also encoded by other DNA sequences in this sample. The V call is TRBV6-6, the J call TRBJ1-1; possible D gene TRBD1, 5 bases. The V end lost 2 bases, the J end lost 3 bases, and 10 bases lay between the germline ends. CDR3 size: 14 residues. Germline V gene data show CDR1 as MNHNY and CDR2 as SVGAGI (reference sequence). The CDR3 DNA sequence: TGTGCCAGCAGTTACGAGGGAGGGGACACTGAAGCTTTCTTT. Its translation is CASSYEGGDTEAFF.

The chain links TRBV9 to TRBJ2-7; either TRBD1 or TRBD2 may supply D (6 bases each). The V end lost 4 bases, the J end lost 0 bases, and 11 bases lay between the germline ends. In germline, CDR1 is SGDLS, CDR2 YYNGEE. CDR3 size: 14 residues. The CDR3 region is CASSQGGSSYEQYF. CDR3 bases: TGTGCCAGCAGCCAAGGGGGGAGCTCCTACGAGCAGTACTTC.

CDR3 nucleotide sequence: TGTGCCAGCAGTGAAGCAAGGAATACGCAGTATTTT. It codes for CASSEARNTQYF. This chain joins TRBV6-1 and TRBJ2-3; D uncertain. Per germline, CDR1 MNHNS and CDR2 SASEGT. V was trimmed by 0 bases and J by 7 bases, leaving 5 bases between them. CDR3 size: 12 residues.

As to this clone: The sample holds other DNA sequences that translate to the same CDR3. The chain employs TRBV11-3 and TRBJ2-7; D ambiguous. Trimming removed 4 bases at V and 0 bases at J, with 7 bases between. Germline V gene sequence: CDR1 SGHNT, CDR2 YENEEA. This CDR3 has 13 amino acids. CDR3 loop: CASSSGSSYEQYF. The CDR3 coding sequence is TGTGCCAGCAGCTCCGGCAGCTCCTACGAGCAGTACTTC.

CDR3 sequence: CASSQDGQGRQFF. CDR3 nucleotide sequence: TGTGCCAGCAGCCAAGACGGACAGGGGAGGCAGTTCTTC. This chain joins TRBV14 and TRBJ2-1, with TRBD1 matching 9 bases. CDR1 is SGHDN, CDR2 FVKESK, per germline. This CDR3 has 13 residues. J lost 12 bases, V lost 0 bases, and 3 bases had no gene match. The whole variable domain, filled in from reference TRBV14 and TRBJ2-1, reads EAGVTQFPSHSVIEKGQTVTLRCDPISGHDNLYWYRRVMGKEIKFLLHFVKESKQDESGMPNNRFLAERTGGTYSTLKVQPAELEDSGVYFCASSQDGQGRQFFGPGTRLTVL.

In the case of this clone: The identical CDR3 is also encoded by other nucleotide sequences in the sample. This chain uses TRBV7-6 with TRBJ2-1, with no clear D. Looked up from germline, CDR1 is SGHVS and CDR2 is FNYEAQ. V shed 1 base and J shed 2 bases, with 6 bases lying between them. The CDR3 covers 14 residues. CDR3 nucleotides: TGTGCCAGCAGCTTAGATGGGCCCTACAATGAGCAGTTCTTC. This translates into CASSLDGPYNEQFF.

Remarks on this clone: Other DNA sequences within the sample encode an identical CDR3. The rearrangement uses TRBV5-1 and TRBJ2-5, with D tentatively TRBD1 or TRBD2 (5 bases each). CDR1 is SGHRS and CDR2 is YFSETQ in the germline V gene. The CDR3 covers 13 residues. Trimming stripped 0 bases from V and 5 bases from J, with 8 bases between. Here the CDR3 reads CASSLAGLETQYF. The CDR3 nucleotides are TGCGCCAGCAGCTTGGCGGGGCTGGAGACCCAGTACTTC.

The rearrangement uses TRBV28 and TRBJ2-5; no clear D gene. Germline CDR1 MDHEN, CDR2 SYDVKM. This CDR3 has 12 residues. Trimming stripped 7 bases from V and 2 bases from J, with 8 bases between. This chain's CDR3 is CASTSSQETQYF. The CDR3 coding sequence is TGTGCCAGCACCTCCAGTCAAGAGACCCAGTACTTC.